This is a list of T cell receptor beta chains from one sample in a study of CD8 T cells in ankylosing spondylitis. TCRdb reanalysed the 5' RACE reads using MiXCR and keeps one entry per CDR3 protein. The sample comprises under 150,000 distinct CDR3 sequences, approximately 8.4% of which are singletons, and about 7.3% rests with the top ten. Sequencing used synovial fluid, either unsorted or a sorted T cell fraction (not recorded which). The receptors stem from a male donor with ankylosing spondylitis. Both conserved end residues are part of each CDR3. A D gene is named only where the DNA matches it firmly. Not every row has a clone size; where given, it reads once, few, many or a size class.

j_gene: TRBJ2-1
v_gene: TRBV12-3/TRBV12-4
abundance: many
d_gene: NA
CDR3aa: CASSLVSGGADEQFF
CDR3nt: TGTGCCAGCAGTTTAGTGAGTGGGGGGGCCGATGAGCAGTTCTTC

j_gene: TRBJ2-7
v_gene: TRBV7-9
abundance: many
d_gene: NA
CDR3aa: CASSFEWAGQYF
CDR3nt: TGTGCCAGCAGCTTTGAGTGGGCAGGGCAGTACTTC

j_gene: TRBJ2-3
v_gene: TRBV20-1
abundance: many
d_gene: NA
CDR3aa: CSAPGQIPSTDTQYF
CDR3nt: TGCAGTGCTCCTGGACAGATCCCTAGCACAGATACGCAGTATTTT

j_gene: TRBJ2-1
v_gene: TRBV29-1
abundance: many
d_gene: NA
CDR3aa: CSVIAGIHEQFF
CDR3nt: TGCAGCGTTATAGCAGGTATCCATGAGCAGTTCTTC

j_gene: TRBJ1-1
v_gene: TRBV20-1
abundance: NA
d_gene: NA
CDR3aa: CSAPTRGNTEAFF
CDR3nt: TGCAGTGCTCCGACAAGAGGGAACACTGAAGCTTTCTTT

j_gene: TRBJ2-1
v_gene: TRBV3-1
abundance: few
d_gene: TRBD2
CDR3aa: CASSRLAGGPGEQFF
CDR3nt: TGTGCCAGCAGTCGACTAGCGGGAGGGCCGGGTGAGCAGTTCTTC

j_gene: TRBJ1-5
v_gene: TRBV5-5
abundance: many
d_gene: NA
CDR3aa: CASSLGPEQPQHF
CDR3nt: TGTGCCAGCAGCTTAGGGCCAGAACAGCCCCAGCATTTT

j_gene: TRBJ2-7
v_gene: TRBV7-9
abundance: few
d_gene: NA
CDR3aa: CASSRQAGYEQYF
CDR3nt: TGTGCCAGCAGTCGACAGGCTGGCTACGAGCAGTACTTC

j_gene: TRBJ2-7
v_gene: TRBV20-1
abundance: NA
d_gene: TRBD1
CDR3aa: CSAVDRALRQYF
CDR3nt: TGCAGTGCTGTTGACAGGGCCCTTCGGCAGTACTTC

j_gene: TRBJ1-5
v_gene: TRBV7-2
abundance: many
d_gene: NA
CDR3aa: CASSSRLGSNQPQHF
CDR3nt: TGTGCCAGCAGCAGTAGATTGGGTAGCAATCAGCCCCAGCATTTT

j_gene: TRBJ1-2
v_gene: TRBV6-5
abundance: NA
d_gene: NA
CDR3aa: CASSYGPQDGYTF
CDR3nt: TGTGCCAGCAGTTATGGGCCCCAGGATGGCTACACCTTC

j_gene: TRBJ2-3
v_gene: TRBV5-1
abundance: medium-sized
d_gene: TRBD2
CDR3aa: CASSGTSGSRSDTQYF
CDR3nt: TGCGCCAGCAGCGGGACTAGCGGGAGTCGATCAGATACGCAGTATTTT

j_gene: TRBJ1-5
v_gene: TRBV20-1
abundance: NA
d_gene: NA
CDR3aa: CSARGLRNPSNQPQHF
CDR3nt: TGCAGTGCTAGAGGCTTAAGAAATCCTAGCAATCAGCCCCAGCATTTT

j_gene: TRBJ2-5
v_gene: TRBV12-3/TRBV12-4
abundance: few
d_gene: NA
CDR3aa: CASSLSRSQETQYF
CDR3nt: TGTGCCAGCAGTTTATCGAGGAGCCAAGAGACCCAGTACTTC

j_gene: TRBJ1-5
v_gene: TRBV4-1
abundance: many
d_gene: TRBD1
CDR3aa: CASSAGQGLPQHF
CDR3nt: TGCGCCAGCAGCGCAGGACAGGGCTTGCCCCAGCATTTT

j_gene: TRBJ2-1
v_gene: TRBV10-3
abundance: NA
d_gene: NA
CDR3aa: CAISDRGLSNEQFF
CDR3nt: TGTGCCATCAGTGACCGGGGACTCTCCAATGAGCAGTTCTTC

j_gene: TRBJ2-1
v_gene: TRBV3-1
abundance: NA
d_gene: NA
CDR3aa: CASSQDPDSSYNEQFF
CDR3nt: TGTGCCAGCAGCCAAGACCCGGACTCCTCCTACAATGAGCAGTTCTTC

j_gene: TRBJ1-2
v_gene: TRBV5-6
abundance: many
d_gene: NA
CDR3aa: CASSLWAADGYTF
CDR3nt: TGTGCCAGCAGCTTGTGGGCAGCTGATGGCTACACCTTC

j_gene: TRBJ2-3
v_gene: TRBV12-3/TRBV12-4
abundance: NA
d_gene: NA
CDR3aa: CASSLGDIYSTDTQYF
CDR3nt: TGTGCCAGCAGTTTAGGGGACATCTATAGCACAGATACGCAGTATTTT

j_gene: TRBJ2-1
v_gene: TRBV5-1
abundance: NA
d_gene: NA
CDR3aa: CASSTQGRGEQFF
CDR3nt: TGCGCCAGCAGCACACAGGGGAGGGGTGAGCAGTTCTTC

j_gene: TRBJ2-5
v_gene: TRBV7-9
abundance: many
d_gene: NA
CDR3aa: CASSFLGGKGDQYF
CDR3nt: TGTGCCAGCAGCTTCCTTGGCGGGAAGGGGGACCAGTACTTC

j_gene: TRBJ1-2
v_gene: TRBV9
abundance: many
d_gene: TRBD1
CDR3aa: CASSVLDRSGGYTF
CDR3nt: TGTGCCAGCAGCGTATTGGACAGGTCGGGCGGCTACACCTTC

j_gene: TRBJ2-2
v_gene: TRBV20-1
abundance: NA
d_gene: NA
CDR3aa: CSASGSAGTGELFF
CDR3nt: TGCAGTGCTTCCGGGAGTGCGGGCACCGGGGAGCTGTTTTTT

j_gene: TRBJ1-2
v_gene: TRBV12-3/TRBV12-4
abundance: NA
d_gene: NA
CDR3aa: CASSLTRSQVNYGYTF
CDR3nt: TGTGCCAGCAGTCTTACACGGAGTCAAGTTAACTATGGCTACACCTTC

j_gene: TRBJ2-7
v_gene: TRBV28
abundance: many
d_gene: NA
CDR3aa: CASTFGFGPFYEQYF
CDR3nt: TGTGCCAGCACCTTCGGATTCGGGCCCTTCTACGAGCAGTACTTC

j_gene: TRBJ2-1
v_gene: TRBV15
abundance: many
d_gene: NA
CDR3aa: CATSPGQYTYNEQFF
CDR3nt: TGTGCCACCAGCCCTGGACAGTACACCTACAATGAGCAGTTCTTC

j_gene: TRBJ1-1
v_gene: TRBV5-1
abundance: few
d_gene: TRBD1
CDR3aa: CASSLQYRGTGTEAFF
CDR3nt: TGCGCCAGCAGCTTACAATACAGGGGAACGGGCACTGAAGCTTTCTTT

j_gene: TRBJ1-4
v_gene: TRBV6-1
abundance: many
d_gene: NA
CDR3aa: CASSGTGRHNEKLFF
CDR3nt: TGTGCCAGCAGTGGTACGGGACGGCATAATGAAAAACTGTTTTTT

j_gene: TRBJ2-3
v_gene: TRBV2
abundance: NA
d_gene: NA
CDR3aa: CASSVFGISGDTQYF
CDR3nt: TGTGCCAGCAGTGTATTCGGTATTTCGGGAGATACGCAGTATTTT

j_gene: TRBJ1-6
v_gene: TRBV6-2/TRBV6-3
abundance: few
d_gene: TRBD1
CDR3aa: CASSTTWTGTPLHF
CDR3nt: TGTGCCAGCAGCACCACCTGGACAGGGACGCCCCTCCACTTT

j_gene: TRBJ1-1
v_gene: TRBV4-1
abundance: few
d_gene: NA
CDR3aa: CASRNRALNTEAFF
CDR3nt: TGCGCCAGCAGGAACCGGGCCCTAAACACTGAAGCTTTCTTT

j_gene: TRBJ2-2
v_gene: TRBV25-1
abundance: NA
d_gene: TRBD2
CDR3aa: CASSESGGASNTGELFF
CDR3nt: TGTGCCAGCAGTGAATCGGGGGGGGCCTCGAACACCGGGGAGCTGTTTTTT

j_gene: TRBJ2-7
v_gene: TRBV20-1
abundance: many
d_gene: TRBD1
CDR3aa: CSAQGQGTVLQNF
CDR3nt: TGCAGTGCTCAGGGACAGGGTACGGTCTTACAGAACTTC

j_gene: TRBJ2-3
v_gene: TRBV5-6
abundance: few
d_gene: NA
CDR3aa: CASSSSAPPEPTDTQYF
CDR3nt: TGTGCCAGCAGCTCCTCGGCCCCACCGGAGCCCACAGATACGCAGTATTTT

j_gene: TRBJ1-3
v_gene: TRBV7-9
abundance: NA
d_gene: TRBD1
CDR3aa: CASSSGQGLGGNTIYF
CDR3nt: TGTGCCAGCAGCTCCGGACAGGGGCTAGGTGGAAACACCATATATTTT

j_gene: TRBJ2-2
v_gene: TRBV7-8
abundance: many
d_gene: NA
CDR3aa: CASSLAERGADTGELFF
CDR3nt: TGTGCCAGCAGCTTAGCGGAGAGGGGGGCTGACACCGGGGAGCTGTTTTTT

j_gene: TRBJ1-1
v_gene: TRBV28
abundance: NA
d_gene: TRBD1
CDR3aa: CASSLGAGTVNTEAFF
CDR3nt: TGTGCCAGCAGTTTAGGCGCTGGGACAGTAAACACTGAAGCTTTCTTT

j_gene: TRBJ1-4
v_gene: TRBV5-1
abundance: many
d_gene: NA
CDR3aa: CASSLTGPGEKLFF
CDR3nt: TGCGCCAGCAGCTTGACAGGCCCGGGGGAAAAACTGTTTTTT

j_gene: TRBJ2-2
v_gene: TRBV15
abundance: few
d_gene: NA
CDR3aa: CATSRVGGGDTGELFF
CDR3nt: TGTGCCACCAGCAGAGTTGGAGGGGGAGACACCGGGGAGCTGTTTTTT

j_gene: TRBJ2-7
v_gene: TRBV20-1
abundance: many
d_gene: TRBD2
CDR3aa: CSARGLAGSSYEQYF
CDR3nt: TGCAGTGCTAGGGGACTAGCTGGGAGCTCCTACGAGCAGTACTTC

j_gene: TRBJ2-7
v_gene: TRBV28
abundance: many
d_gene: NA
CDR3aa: CASLTGYEQYF
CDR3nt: TGTGCCAGCCTAACGGGCTACGAGCAGTACTTC

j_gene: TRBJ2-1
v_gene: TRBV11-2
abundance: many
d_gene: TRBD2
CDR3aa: CASSPRTSGSNNEQFF
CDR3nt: TGTGCCAGCAGCCCCAGGACTAGCGGGAGCAACAATGAGCAGTTCTTC

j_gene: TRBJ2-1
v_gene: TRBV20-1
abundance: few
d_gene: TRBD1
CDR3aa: CSAPSQGARRAYNEQFF
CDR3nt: TGCAGTGCTCCAAGCCAGGGGGCGCGACGAGCCTACAATGAGCAGTTCTTC

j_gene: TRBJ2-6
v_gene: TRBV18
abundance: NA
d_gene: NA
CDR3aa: CASSPIRQNSGANVLTF
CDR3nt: TGTGCCAGCTCACCAATCCGACAGAACTCTGGGGCCAACGTCCTGACTTTC

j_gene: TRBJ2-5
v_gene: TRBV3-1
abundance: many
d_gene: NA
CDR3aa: CASSQGVGTQETQYF
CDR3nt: TGTGCCAGCAGCCAAGGTGTCGGGACCCAAGAGACCCAGTACTTC

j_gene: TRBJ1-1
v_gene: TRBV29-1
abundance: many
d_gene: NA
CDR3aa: CSASSGTEAFF
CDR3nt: TGCAGCGCAAGCTCCGGCACTGAAGCTTTCTTT

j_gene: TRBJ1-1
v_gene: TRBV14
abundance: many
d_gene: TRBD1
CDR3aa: CASSQVQGAQTEAFF
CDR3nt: TGTGCCAGCAGCCAGGTACAGGGGGCGCAAACTGAAGCTTTCTTT

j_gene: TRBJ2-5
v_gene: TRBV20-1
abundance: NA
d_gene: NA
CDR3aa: CSGERRETQYF
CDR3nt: TGCAGTGGGGAACGCCGAGAGACCCAGTACTTC

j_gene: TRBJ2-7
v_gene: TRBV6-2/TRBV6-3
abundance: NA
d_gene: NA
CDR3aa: CASSLYRGFDEQYF
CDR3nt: TGTGCCAGCAGCCTTTACCGTGGGTTTGACGAGCAGTACTTC

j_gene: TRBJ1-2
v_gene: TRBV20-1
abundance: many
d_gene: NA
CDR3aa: CSARNRDYGYTF
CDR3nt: TGCAGTGCTAGAAACAGGGACTATGGCTACACCTTC

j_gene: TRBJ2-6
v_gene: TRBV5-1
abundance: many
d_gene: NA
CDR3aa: CASSFPTAYKDGANVLTF
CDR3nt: TGCGCCAGCAGCTTCCCGACAGCCTACAAGGATGGGGCCAACGTCCTGACTTTC

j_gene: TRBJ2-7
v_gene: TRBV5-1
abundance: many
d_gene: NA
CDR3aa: CASSFTASYEQYF
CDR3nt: TGCGCCAGCAGCTTTACAGCCTCCTACGAGCAGTACTTC

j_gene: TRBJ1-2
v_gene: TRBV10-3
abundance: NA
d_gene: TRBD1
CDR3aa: CASAETWDRNYGYTF
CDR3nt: TGTGCCAGCGCGGAGACATGGGACAGAAACTATGGCTACACCTTC

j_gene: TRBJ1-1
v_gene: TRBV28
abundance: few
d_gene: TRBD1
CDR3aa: CASSLPGTAEAFF
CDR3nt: TGTGCCAGCAGTCTCCCCGGGACAGCTGAAGCTTTCTTT